The next 15 T cell receptor beta chains were all read from a single sample in a study of control samples from healthy donors and cancer patients. The protocol was immunoSEQ multiplex PCR, while the TCRdb copy is restricted to in-frame clones and leaves out a portion. The repertoire has approximately 87,000 clones, approximately 93% of them found once; the top ten carry roughly 1.2%. The sequenced sample consisted of PBMCs. The source is a middle-aged woman with lung cancer.

The chain carries TRBV3-1 (or the pseudogene TRBV3-2) and TRBJ1-5, with TRBD1 matching over 7 bases. The CDR3 is 15 amino acids. The ends lost 2 bases at V and 2 bases at J; junction bases unmatched: 3. Germline V gene data show CDR1 as LGHDT and CDR2 as YNNKEL (reference sequence). CDR3 region: CASSQLGQGNQPQHF. CDR3 nucleotides: TGTGCCAGCAGCCAACTAGGACAGGGCAATCAGCCCCAGCATTTT.

The genes are TRBV5-4 and TRBJ2-7; D might be TRBD1 (5 bases). The CDR3 loop spans 15 amino acids. Germline lookup yields CDR1 SGHNT and CDR2 YYREEE (reference sequence). The V gene lost 5 bases and the J gene lost 6 bases, with 21 bases spanning the gap. CDR3 sequence: CASSRQPDLPGEQYF. The CDR3 nucleotides read TGTGCCAGCAGTAGACAGCCAGACCTTCCCGGCGAGCAGTACTTC.

The genes are TRBV18 and TRBJ2-5; the D gene is possibly TRBD1 (5 bases). The germline CDR1 and CDR2 sequences are KGHSH and LQKENI. This CDR3 contains 13 residues. V shed 2 bases and J shed 4 bases, with 8 bases lying between them. In nucleotides, the CDR3 is TGTGCCAGCTCACCAGGGGCTGTAGAGACCCAGTACTTC. It yields the protein CASSPGAVETQYF.

This clone was seen once. Mismatch with germline at one junction end may stem from a read error. This chain connects TRBV3-1 (or the pseudogene TRBV3-2) to TRBJ2-4; D remains unclear. The V gene's germline CDR1 is LGHDT and CDR2 YNNKEL (reference sequence). The CDR3 extends over 11 amino acids. The CDR3 reads CASSQDPPPTF. As DNA, the CDR3 is TGTGCCAGCAGCCAAGATCCCCCCCCCACGTTC.

V usage is TRBV29-1 and J usage is TRBJ2-2; D is perhaps TRBD2 (6 bases). The CDR3 has 14 residues. Trimming took 1 base from V and 5 from J, leaving 11 bases between them. Per germline, CDR1 SQVTM and CDR2 ANQGSEA. In DNA, the CDR3 is TGCAGCGTTGAAGGGGGGGAAGGTACCGGGGAGCTGTTTTTT. Amino acids: CSVEGGEGTGELFF.

Here the CDR3 reads CASIRYGGLDTEAFF. DNA of the CDR3: TGTGCCAGTATAAGGTACGGGGGGCTGGACACTGAAGCTTTCTTT. The V call is TRBV19, the J call TRBJ1-1; TRBD1 might be the D (6 bases). Germline loops: CDR1 LNHDA, CDR2 SQIVND (reference sequence). The CDR3 sequence is 15 residues long. V lost 7 bases and J 3 bases, leaving 18 bases between the germline ends.

The V and J genes are TRBV3-1 (or the pseudogene TRBV3-2) and TRBJ2-3, with unresolved D. Trimming left V 4 bases short and J 1 base short, with 6 bases between. The CDR3 extends over 13 amino acids. Germline V gene data show CDR1 as LGHDT and CDR2 as YNNKEL (reference sequence). The CDR3 region has the DNA TGTGCCAGCAGCCTGAAGCGCACAGATACGCAGTATTTT. It yields the protein CASSLKRTDTQYF.

The V call is TRBV7-9, the J call TRBJ1-4; D remains unclear. The V gene lost 2 bases and the J gene lost 0 bases, with 10 bases spanning the gap. CDR1 is SEHNR, CDR2 FQNEAQ, per germline (reference sequence). CDR3 size: 16 residues. The CDR3 loop is CASSLFAAPTNEKLFF. CDR3 DNA sequence: TGTGCCAGCAGCTTATTCGCAGCACCAACTAATGAAAAACTGTTTTTT. The full variable domain, completed using reference TRBV7-9 and TRBJ1-4, is DTGVSQNPRHKITKRGQNVTFRCDPISEHNRLYWYRQTLGQGPEFLTYFQNEAQLEKSRLLSDRFSAERPKGSFSTLEIQRTEQGDSAMYLCASSLFAAPTNEKLFFGSGTQLSVL.

This clone was seen once. CDR3 sequence (DNA): TGTGCCAGCAGCTCACTTAGGACAACTGGCTACACCTTC. Residues: CASSSLRTTGYTF. The chain combines TRBV11-2 with TRBJ1-2; a possible D gene is TRBD1 (5 bases). V lost 4 bases to trimming and J lost 7 bases, with 13 bases between them. This CDR3 is built from 13 residues. Germline CDR1 reads SGHAT; CDR2 reads FQNNGV.

J is TRBJ1-2 and V is TRBV2; D gene uncertain. Trimming pared 0 bases from V and 6 bases from J, leaving 11 bases between. The CDR3 loop spans 14 amino acids. Germline V gene lookup returns CDR1 SNHLY and CDR2 FYNNEI. CDR3 nucleotides: TGTGCCAGCAGTGAAGCGCGTCAGTGGGATGGCTACACCTTC. Translation: CASSEARQWDGYTF.

The chain uses TRBV7-9 and TRBJ1-1; tentative D call: TRBD1 (6 bases). The CDR3 consists of 14 residues. The germline CDR1 and CDR2 sequences are SEHNR and FQNEAQ (reference sequence). Trimming left V 5 bases short and J 5 bases short, with 15 bases between. CDR3 sequence: CASSIPTGGTEAFF. The CDR3 region has the DNA TGTGCCAGCAGCATACCGACAGGCGGGACTGAAGCTTTCTTT.

V and J are TRBV7-9 and TRBJ1-2, with 8 bases aligning to TRBD1. Germline V gene data show CDR1 as SEHNR and CDR2 as FQNEAQ (reference sequence). This CDR3 is built from 13 residues. With 5 bases clipped from V and 5 bases from J, the junction kept 4 bases outside the gene matches. The CDR3 spells CASSGQGAYGYTF. CDR3 sequence (DNA): TGTGCCAGCAGCGGACAGGGCGCATATGGCTACACCTTC. Variable domain in full (rest from reference TRBV7-9 and TRBJ1-2): DTGVSQNPRHKITKRGQNVTFRCDPISEHNRLYWYRQTLGQGPEFLTYFQNEAQLEKSRLLSDRFSAERPKGSFSTLEIQRTEQGDSAMYLCASSGQGAYGYTFGSGTRLTVV.

This rearrangement joins TRBV2 to TRBJ1-2, with 8 bases matching TRBD1. CDR3 length: 14 amino acids. CDR1 and CDR2 (germline): SNHLY, FYNNEI. V lost 6 bases and J lost 4; bases outside the gene matches: 7. The CDR3 sequence is CASSEDRVLYGYTF. The CDR3 DNA follows: TGTGCCAGCAGCGAGGACAGGGTGCTCTATGGCTACACCTTC.

V and J are TRBV27 and TRBJ1-1; D is perhaps TRBD1 (6 bases). The CDR3 runs 13 residues. Trimming took off 10 bases at V and 1 base at J, with 13 bases between the two ends. Germline V gene sequence: CDR1 MNHEY, CDR2 SMNVEV (reference sequence). Here the CDR3 reads CATFIQGNTEAFF. CDR3 nucleotide sequence: TGTGCCACCTTCATACAGGGGAACACTGAAGCTTTCTTT.

The chain has TRBV12-5 and TRBJ1-3; D is ambiguous. CDR3 size: 12 residues. CDR1 LGHNT and CDR2 FRNRAP come from the germline V gene. With 1 base removed from V and 9 bases from J, the gap between germline ends came to 7 bases. As DNA, the CDR3 is TGTGCTAGTGGTTTGGCCGTTGGCACCATATATTTT. Protein sequence: CASGLAVGTIYF.